These T cell receptor beta chains were read from a single sample in a study of response to subunit inactivated influenza vaccine. TCRdb re-analysed the RT-PCR reads in MiXCR, keeping a single row per CDR3 protein. The sample shows 700,000 to 800,000 distinct CDR3 sequences, about 18% of them seen only once. The sequenced sample was PBMCs from blood, obtained 5 days after vaccination. These receptors came from a man between 45 and 60 years old who received an inactivated influenza vaccine. CDR3s include the opening cysteine and the closing phenylalanine or tryptophan. D genes are given only for firm matches. Only part of the rows carry a size: once, few, many, or a class if the clone is expanded.

V gene	J gene	CDR3 length	clone size	D gene	CDR3 DNA	CDR3 protein
TRBV15	TRBJ1-1	12	few	NA	TGTGCCACCAGTCCATTTGGGACTGAAGCTTTCTTT	CATSPFGTEAFF
TRBV5-1	TRBJ1-1	15	many	TRBD1	TGCGCCAGCAGCTTGGCCGGGACAGCGAACACTGAAGCTTTCTTT	CASSLAGTANTEAFF
TRBV29-1	TRBJ2-5	10	few	NA	TGCAGCGTCTCACAAGAGACCCAGTACTTC	CSVSQETQYF
TRBV28	TRBJ1-1	14	few	NA	TGTGCCAGCAGTTTAAACGGGGGGGACACTGAAGCTTTCTTT	CASSLNGGDTEAFF
TRBV5-1	TRBJ2-7	14	NA	NA	TGCGCCAGCAGCTCCCGGACAAGGGCCTACGAGCAGTACTTC	CASSSRTRAYEQYF
TRBV5-1	TRBJ1-2	14	many	NA	TGCGCCAGCAGCTTGGAGTCCGGGAAACATGGCTACACCTTC	CASSLESGKHGYTF
TRBV11-2	TRBJ2-3	15	NA	TRBD2	TGTGCCAGCAGCTCTCGGGGGGGAAGATTAGATACGCAGTATTTT	CASSSRGGRLDTQYF
TRBV10-3	TRBJ1-2	14	few	NA	TGTGCCATCAGTAGGGGGACAAAGGATGATGGCTACACCTTC	CAISRGTKDDGYTF
TRBV5-1	TRBJ2-7	17	few	NA	TGCGCCAGCAGCTTCAGGATGGGACACCCGAGCTCCTACGAGCAGTACTTC	CASSFRMGHPSSYEQYF
TRBV9	TRBJ2-2	17	NA	TRBD2	TGTGCCAGCAGCGTTCTACTAGCGGGAGATCACACCGGGGAGCTGTTTTTT	CASSVLLAGDHTGELFF
TRBV20-1	TRBJ1-5	16	few	TRBD1	TGCAGTGCCGCTGCCAGGGGGCGCAGGGTCAATCAGCCCCAGCATTTT	CSAAARGRRVNQPQHF
TRBV6-5	TRBJ1-5	14	NA	NA	TGTGCCAGCAGTTACCAACGGGACAATCAGCCCCAGCATTTT	CASSYQRDNQPQHF
TRBV4-3	TRBJ1-4	15	NA	TRBD1	TGCGCCAGCAGCCAAAGGACAGGGTTTATTGAAAAACTGTTTTTT	CASSQRTGFIEKLFF